This TCR beta chain comes out of a study of response to subunit inactivated influenza vaccine. Each CDR3 protein gets one entry after TCRdb re-called the RT-PCR reads with MiXCR. Here the sample spans about 700,000 distinct CDR3 sequences, about 14% being singletons. Study-wide findings and caveats: Seasonal influenza vaccination, on each occasion, was suggested by the authors to recruit few new T cells.

CDR1 is MNHEY and CDR2 is SMNVEV in the germline V gene (reference sequence). The CDR3 extends over 13 amino acids. V gave up 5 bases and J gave up 0 bases, with 5 bases separating them. This clonotype was counted a few times. Its target is unknown. This may arise from a read error, as a much more abundant clone is one base away. The sequencing here drew on PBMCs from blood, taken 14 days before vaccination. The source is a man aged 45-65 years who received an inactivated influenza vaccine. The chain uses TRBV27 and TRBJ1-5, with D unclear. The CDR3 region has the DNA TGTGCCAGCAGTCATTATAGCAATCAGCCCCAGCATTTT. As protein: CASSHYSNQPQHF.